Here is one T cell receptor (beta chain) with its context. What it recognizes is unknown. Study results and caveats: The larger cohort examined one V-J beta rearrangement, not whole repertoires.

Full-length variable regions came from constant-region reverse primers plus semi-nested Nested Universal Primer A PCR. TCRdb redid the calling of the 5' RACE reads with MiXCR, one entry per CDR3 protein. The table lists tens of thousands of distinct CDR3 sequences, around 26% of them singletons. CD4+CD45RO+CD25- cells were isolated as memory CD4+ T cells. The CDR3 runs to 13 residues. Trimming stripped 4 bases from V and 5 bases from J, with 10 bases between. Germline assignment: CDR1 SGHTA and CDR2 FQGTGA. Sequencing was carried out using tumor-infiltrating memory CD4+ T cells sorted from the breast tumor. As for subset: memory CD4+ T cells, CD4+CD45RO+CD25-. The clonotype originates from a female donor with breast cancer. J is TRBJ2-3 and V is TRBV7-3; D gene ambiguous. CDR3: CASSSSYRDTQYF. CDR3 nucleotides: TGTGCCAGCAGCTCCTCCTACAGAGATACGCAGTATTTT.